These T cell receptor beta chains were read from a single sample in a study of vaccination and CD4 T cells after COVID-19. What these receptors recognize is not known. TCRdb re-derived calls from the PCR reads in MiXCR, one entry per CDR3 protein. The sample records about 17,000 distinct CDR3 sequences, nearly 40% being singletons. The material sequenced was CD4+ T cells from blood, cultured in vitro. The receptor source for this set is a human donor who had recovered from COVID-19. Both conserved end residues are trimmed from each CDR3. The order of the fields is V gene, CDR3 protein.

TRBV7-6 ASSATSTTSYNEQF
TRBV4-2 ASSQDLASGANVLT
TRBV20-1 SARESLAGGTDTQY
TRBV20-1 SAGEQDGRNTGELF
TRBV19 ASSPEGQVEAF
TRBV20-1 SAKMRLGWGNTEAF
TRBV7-2 ASSLQGGHTEAF
TRBV2 ASRGAGDSPLH
TRBV15 ATSRDGVVKAF
TRBV7-2 ASSPGGDTQY
TRBV6-1 ASMPWTGKETQY
TRBV19 ASSRDRGSYEQY
TRBV2 ASSALFGVGNQPQH
TRBV6-1 ASTSPRGTEAF
TRBV7-9 ASRSGNTIY
TRBV7-9 ASSPLTGGYGYT
TRBV20-1 SARDEDPRGAYEQY
TRBV5-1 ASSERQGTYNEQF
TRBV20-1 SAPRQYRTGLAYEQY
TRBV7-9 ASSLDRPPLQYEQF
TRBV4-1 ASSQVTRRANEQF
TRBV19 AGGGQGANQPQH
TRBV11-3 ASSRRDFTDTQY
TRBV20-1 SASASSGGAGTGELF
TRBV28 ASSSAKGTDTQY
TRBV20-1 SASTWTGAYNEQF
TRBV12-3/TRBV12-4 ASSLASYEQY
TRBV6-5 ASSYDYIAGGQETQY
TRBV28 ASTREGWYTQY
TRBV19 ASSRPGQNSNQPQH
TRBV5-8 ASSLGTGPHQPQH
TRBV4-1 ASSQQWRQETQY
TRBV14 ASSQDRDRGEQETQY
TRBV24-1 ATSDFWLHSGYT
TRBV20-1 SAIRRTSAPDTQY
TRBV10-1 ASQAGARNEQF
TRBV20-1 SALLPLGEQF
TRBV30 ASGNNYGYT
TRBV3-1 ASSLGRLAGGSSYNEQF
TRBV6-5 ASSYGENYGYT
TRBV20-1 SARAGVYGYT